These 5 T cell receptor beta chains originate from one sample sequenced in a study of shared clonotypes between healthy human individuals. Assay used: immunoSEQ multiplex PCR; TCRdb lists only in-frame clones, some missing. Of fewer than 550,000 clones listed, roughly 85% are singletons. Sequenced material: PBMCs. The receptors were sampled from a woman aged 40 to 55 in good health. Some clones in this sample may be carry-over from other donors' samples.

V and J are TRBV5-4 and TRBJ2-3; TRBD1 aligns across 8 bases. Germline-derived CDR1 and CDR2 are SGHNT and YYREEE (reference sequence). The CDR3 runs 15 residues. V was pared by 4 bases and J by 6 bases, with 10 bases of the junction left unmatched. The CDR3, as DNA: TGTGCCAGCAGCCTTGGACAGGGACGGGGTGATACGCAGTATTTT. Amino acid sequence: CASSLGQGRGDTQYF.

The rearrangement links TRBV7-9 to TRBJ2-1; 7 nucleotides align to TRBD2. CDR1 SEHNR and CDR2 FQNEAQ come from the germline V gene (reference sequence). With 11 bases clipped from V and 4 bases from J, the junction kept 14 bases outside the gene matches. The CDR3 consists of 15 residues. DNA for the CDR3: TGTGCCTCCTGTAGATCTAGCGGATCTTACAATGAGCAGTTCTTC. This sequence encodes CASCRSSGSYNEQFF.

This chain uses TRBV10-3 with TRBJ2-2; the match to TRBD2 covers 14 bases. Trimming at V came to 3 bases and at J to 6 bases, leaving 12 bases not matched to a gene. Germline V gives CDR1 ENHRY, CDR2 SYGVKD. The CDR3 has 19 amino acids. The CDR3 region has the DNA TGTGCCATCAGTGACCAAGTGGGGACTAGCGGGAGAGGTGCCGGGGAGCTGTTTTTT. Residues: CAISDQVGTSGRGAGELFF.

This clone was recorded many times. The chain recombines TRBV5-1 with TRBJ2-5; D ambiguous. The CDR3 consists of 17 residues. V lost 3 bases, J lost 3 bases, and 21 bases lay in between. In germline, CDR1 is SGHRS, CDR2 YFSETQ. The CDR3 is CASSSVPWVGREETQYF. CDR3 DNA sequence: TGCGCCAGCAGCTCGGTGCCGTGGGTGGGAAGGGAAGAGACCCAGTACTTC.

The gene calls are TRBV7-2 and TRBJ1-2; 9 nucleotides match TRBD1. This CDR3 is 15 amino acids long. V was pared by 2 bases and J by 5 bases, with 6 bases of the junction left unmatched. Germline CDR1 is SGHTA and CDR2 is FQGNSA. The CDR3 DNA sequence: TGTGCCAGCAGCTTATGGACAGGGGAGAGTTATGGCTACACCTTC. Translating gives CASSLWTGESYGYTF.